Ten or more counts support the clone carrying this T cell receptor (beta chain). What it binds is unknown. Arm-PCR of CDR3 regions and iRepertoire HTBI primers were used to build TCR beta libraries. TCRdb used MiXCR to reprocess the multiplex PCR reads, holding one entry per CDR3 protein. The sample contains a few hundred thousand distinct CDR3 sequences, around 20% of which appear only once. This sample was taken from a study of regulatory T cells in long-lasting Graves disease. Study in general: Those Graves' patients who were newly diagnosed had been on antithyroid drugs under 3 months. Study-level findings and limits: The study found lower TCR diversity in persistent Graves' patients than in newly diagnosed ones.

Germline assignment: CDR1 SGHTA and CDR2 FQGTGA. This CDR3 is built from 12 residues. Trimming pared 5 bases from V and 8 bases from J, leaving 10 bases between. Time point in this sample: newly diagnosed GD, antithyroid drugs for less than 3 months. PBMC RNA served as the TCR library source. This sequence joins TRBV7-3 and TRBJ2-1, with D tentatively TRBD1 (5 bases). The material was peripheral blood mononuclear cells (PBMCs), obtained at new diagnosis, from a patient treated with antithyroid drugs. The source of this sequence is a female donor with Graves disease. The CDR3 loop reads CASSNQGYEQFF. In DNA form, the CDR3 reads TGTGCCAGCAGCAATCAGGGTTATGAGCAGTTCTTC.